A single sample gave rise to the 17 T cell receptor beta chains below, sequenced in a study of T-cell memory formation after mild COVID-19. TCRdb re-called the 5' RACE reads with MiXCR, one entry per CDR3 protein. Here the sample spans 280,000 or so distinct CDR3 sequences, under 20% being singletons. The sequenced material came from PBMCs or a T cell subset sorted from them (not recorded which). The receptors derive from a man between 18 and 29 years old who had mild COVID-19 (a few samples of this study predate the infection). Cell type and time point are not known.

The genes are TRBV5-5 and TRBJ2-7; D not resolved. The V and J ends lost 1 base and 3 bases respectively, with 8 bases between them. CDR1 and CDR2 from the germline V gene are SGHKS and YYEKEE (reference sequence). The CDR3 runs to 13 residues. This CDR3 reads CASSLSHLYEQYF. CDR3 sequence (DNA): TGTGCCAGCAGCTTGAGTCACCTCTACGAGCAGTACTTC.

The rearrangement uses TRBV5-4 and TRBJ2-3, with D possibly TRBD2 on 7 matching bases. The CDR3 runs to 14 residues. Trimming shortened V by 3 bases and J by 5 bases, and 13 bases separated the two germline ends. Germline CDR1 SGHNT, CDR2 YYREEE (reference sequence). As DNA, the CDR3 is TGTGCCAGCAGCTCCAAGGGGGGGGGAGATACGCAGTATTTT. Translation gives CASSSKGGGDTQYF.

This chain joins TRBV14 and TRBJ1-5; 7 nucleotides agree with TRBD1. V shed 1 base, J shed 8 bases, and the junction held 8 bases outside the gene matches. This CDR3 comprises 15 residues. Germline loops: CDR1 SGHDN, CDR2 FVKESK. The CDR3 DNA follows: TGTGCCAGCAGCCAAGTCAAGACAGGGTTGAAGCCCCAGCATTTT. It encodes CASSQVKTGLKPQHF.

The chain employs TRBV24-1 and TRBJ2-7, with D perhaps TRBD1 (6 bases). The CDR3 has 16 amino acids. CDR1 is KGHDR, CDR2 SFDVKD, per germline. Trimming stripped 7 bases from V and 1 base from J, with 19 bases between. CDR3 coding DNA: TGTGCCACCAGAAGCCCCGGACAGCCTCCTTCCTACGAGCAGTACTTC. It codes for CATRSPGQPPSYEQYF.

This chain's CDR3 is CASSPGTGLSPLHF. The DNA of the CDR3 is TGTGCCAGCAGCCCGGGGACAGGGCTGTCACCCCTCCACTTT. V is TRBV9 and J is TRBJ1-6; 9 bases are shared with TRBD1. The CDR3 spans 14 residues. CDR1 is SGDLS, CDR2 YYNGEE, per germline. V was pared by 4 bases and J by 10 bases, with 6 bases of the junction left unmatched.

The rearrangement uses TRBV28 and TRBJ1-5; D is uncertain. V lost 6 bases and J lost 6, with 12 bases in between. The CDR3 is made up of 13 amino acids. Germline V gene lookup returns CDR1 MDHEN and CDR2 SYDVKM. CDR3 protein: CASRRTGRQPQHF. For the CDR3, the DNA is TGTGCCAGCAGGAGGACGGGTCGTCAGCCCCAGCATTTT.

The chain employs TRBV6-2 or TRBV6-3 and TRBJ2-7; no clear D. CDR1 is MNHEY, CDR2 SVGEGT, per germline. The CDR3 is 14 amino acids. The germline V and J ends were trimmed by 0 bases and 3 bases, with 9 bases remaining between them. The CDR3 protein is CASSYSRVYYEQYV. In DNA form, the CDR3 reads TGTGCCAGCAGTTACTCTCGGGTTTACTACGAGCAGTACGTC.

This clonotype has ten or more counts. This sequence joins TRBV5-5 and TRBJ2-1; 9 nucleotides line up with TRBD2. The germline V gene has CDR1 SGHKS and CDR2 YYEKEE (reference sequence). This CDR3 spans 15 amino acids. Trimming took 1 base from V and 6 from J; bases not matched to a gene: 5. CDR3 nucleotides: TGTGCCAGCAGCTTGATGCTAGCGGGGTTCAATGAGCAGTTCTTC. It codes for CASSLMLAGFNEQFF. Full variable domain (remainder filled in from reference TRBV5-5 and TRBJ2-1): DAGVTQSPTHLIKTRGQQVTLRCSPISGHKSVSWYQQVLGQGPQFIFQYYEKEERGRGNFPDRFSARQFPNYSSELNVNALLLGDSALYLCASSLMLAGFNEQFFGPGTRLTVL.

The J gene is TRBJ1-4, the V gene TRBV6-1; D gene ambiguous. The germline V gene has CDR1 MNHNS and CDR2 SASEGT. The CDR3 covers 13 residues. V lost 6 bases and J 7 bases, leaving 12 bases between the germline ends. The CDR3 protein is CASSEISLEKLFF. In DNA, the CDR3 is TGTGCCAGCAGCGAAATATCCCTTGAAAAACTGTTTTTT.

This clonotype was seen a handful of times. This sequence joins TRBV29-1 and TRBJ1-2; no clear D gene. The germline CDR1 and CDR2 sequences are SQVTM and ANQGSEA. With 0 bases removed from V and 2 bases from J, the gap between germline ends came to 10 bases. The CDR3 is 14 residues long. The CDR3 loop reads CSVEDSEANYGYTF. The CDR3 region has the DNA TGCAGCGTTGAAGATAGCGAGGCCAACTATGGCTACACCTTC.

The chain is built from TRBV5-5 and TRBJ2-2; D not certain. Trimming removed 4 bases from V and 1 base from J, with 11 bases in between. The CDR3 loop spans 15 amino acids. CDR1 is SGHKS, CDR2 YYEKEE, per germline (reference sequence). The CDR3 bases are TGTGCCAGCAGCCTAACACCGCTGAACACCGGGGAGCTGTTTTTT. Translation: CASSLTPLNTGELFF.

The CDR3: CASSAGLGAGYTF. CDR3 nucleotides: TGCGCCAGCAGCGCGGGACTGGGGGCGGGCTACACCTTC. The chain couples TRBV5-1 to TRBJ1-2, with D tentatively TRBD1 (6 bases). The V gene lost 4 bases and the J gene lost 8 bases, with 15 bases spanning the gap. The CDR3 contains 13 residues. Germline CDR1 is SGHRS and CDR2 is YFSETQ.

This clonotype was seen more than once but under ten times. The rearrangement uses TRBV11-1 and TRBJ2-3; D remains ambiguous. V was trimmed by 3 bases and J by 2 bases, leaving 9 bases between them. The germline V gene has CDR1 SGHAT and CDR2 FQDESV (reference sequence). This CDR3 has 14 residues. Written as DNA, the CDR3 is TGTGCCAGCAGCTTCGGCTCCAACACAGATACGCAGTATTTT. Amino acid sequence: CASSFGSNTDTQYF.

This chain uses TRBV6-2 or TRBV6-3 with TRBJ2-7; the D gene is possibly TRBD2 (6 bases). CDR3 length: 13 amino acids. Germline V gene data show CDR1 as MNHEY and CDR2 as SVGEGT. Trimming took off 6 bases at V and 2 bases at J, with 11 bases between the two ends. The CDR3 loop is CASRGLEAYEQYF. Here the CDR3 DNA reads TGTGCCAGCAGGGGACTCGAGGCCTACGAGCAGTACTTC.

The rearrangement links TRBV7-9 to TRBJ2-4; TRBD2 is a possible D gene (5 bases). Germline values: CDR1 SEHNR, CDR2 FQNEAQ (reference sequence). This CDR3 is built from 13 residues. V shed 0 bases and J shed 8 bases, with 8 bases lying between them. The CDR3 loop reads CASSLAGGDIQYF. As DNA, the CDR3 is TGTGCCAGCAGCTTAGCAGGAGGAGACATTCAGTACTTC.

This clonotype was counted many times. The J gene is TRBJ2-7, the V gene TRBV18; D remains ambiguous. From germline, CDR1 is KGHSH and CDR2 LQKENI. This CDR3 spans 12 amino acids. V lost 4 bases and J lost 1, with 5 bases in between. This CDR3 is CASSRESYEQYF. The DNA for the CDR3 is TGTGCCAGCTCACGCGAATCCTACGAGCAGTACTTC.

The chain has TRBV7-2 and TRBJ2-2; D is ambiguous. Germline CDR1 is SGHTA and CDR2 is FQGNSA. V lost 6 bases to trimming and J lost 5 bases, with 10 bases between them. This CDR3 has 13 amino acids. The CDR3 region is CASRVPLTGELFF. The CDR3 nucleotides read TGTGCCAGCAGGGTCCCGTTAACCGGGGAGCTGTTTTTT.